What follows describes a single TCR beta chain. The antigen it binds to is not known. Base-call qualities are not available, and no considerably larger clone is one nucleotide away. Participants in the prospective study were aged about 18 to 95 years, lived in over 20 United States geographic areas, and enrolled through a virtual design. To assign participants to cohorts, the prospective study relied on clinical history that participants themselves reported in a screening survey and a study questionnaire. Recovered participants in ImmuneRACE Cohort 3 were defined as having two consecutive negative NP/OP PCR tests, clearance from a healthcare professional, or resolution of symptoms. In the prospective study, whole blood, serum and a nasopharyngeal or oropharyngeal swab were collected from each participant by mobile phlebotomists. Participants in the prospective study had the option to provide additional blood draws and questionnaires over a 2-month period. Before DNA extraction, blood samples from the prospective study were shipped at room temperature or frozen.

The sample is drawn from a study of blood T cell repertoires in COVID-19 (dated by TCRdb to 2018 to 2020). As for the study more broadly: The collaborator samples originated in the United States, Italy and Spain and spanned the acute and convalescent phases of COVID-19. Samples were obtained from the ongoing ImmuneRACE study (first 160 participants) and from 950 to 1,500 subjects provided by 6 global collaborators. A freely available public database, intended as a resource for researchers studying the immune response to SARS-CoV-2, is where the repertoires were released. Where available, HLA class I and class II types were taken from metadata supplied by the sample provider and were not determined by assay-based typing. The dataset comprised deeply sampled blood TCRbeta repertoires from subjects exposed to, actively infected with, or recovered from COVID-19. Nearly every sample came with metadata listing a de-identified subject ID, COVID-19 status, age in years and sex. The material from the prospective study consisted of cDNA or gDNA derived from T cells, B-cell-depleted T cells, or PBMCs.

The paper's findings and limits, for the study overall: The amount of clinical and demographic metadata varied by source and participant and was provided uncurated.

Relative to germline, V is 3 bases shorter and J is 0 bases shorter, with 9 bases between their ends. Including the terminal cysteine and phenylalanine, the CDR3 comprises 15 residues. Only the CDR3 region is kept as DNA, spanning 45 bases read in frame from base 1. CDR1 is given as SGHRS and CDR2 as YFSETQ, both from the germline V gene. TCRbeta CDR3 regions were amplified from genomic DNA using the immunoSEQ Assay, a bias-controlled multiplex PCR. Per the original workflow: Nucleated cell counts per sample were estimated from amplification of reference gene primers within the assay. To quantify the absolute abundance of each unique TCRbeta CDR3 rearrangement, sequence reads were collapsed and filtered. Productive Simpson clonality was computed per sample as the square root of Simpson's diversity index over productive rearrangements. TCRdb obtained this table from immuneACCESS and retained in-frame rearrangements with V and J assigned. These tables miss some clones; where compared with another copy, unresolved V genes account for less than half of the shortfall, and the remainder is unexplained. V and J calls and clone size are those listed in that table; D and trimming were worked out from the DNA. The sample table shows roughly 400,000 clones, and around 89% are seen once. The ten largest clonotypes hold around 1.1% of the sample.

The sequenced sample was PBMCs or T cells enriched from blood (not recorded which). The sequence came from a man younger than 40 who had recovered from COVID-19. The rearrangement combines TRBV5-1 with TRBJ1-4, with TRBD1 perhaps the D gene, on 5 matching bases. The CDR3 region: CASSWQGATNEKLFF. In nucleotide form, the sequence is TGCGCCAGCAGCTGGCAGGGTGCAACTAATGAAAAACTGTTTTTT.